This T cell receptor beta chain was sequenced for a study of T cell changes during pregnancy in multiple sclerosis. TCRdb's copy holds only in-frame clones and misses some; the assay was immunoSEQ multiplex PCR. Of about 36,000 clones detected, 92% appear once; the ten largest clones hold 0.47%. This clone showed up just a few times. With V trimmed by 5 bases and J by 5 bases, 5 bases remained unmatched. This CDR3 contains 14 residues. The germline gives CDR1 LNHDA, CDR2 SQIVND (reference sequence). The source material was CD4+ T cells from peripheral blood mononuclear cells, sampled after pregnancy. This chain links TRBV19 with TRBJ2-1, with TRBD2 identical over 8 bases. This sequence originates from a female donor with multiple sclerosis, enrolled in a pregnancy study. CDR3 in amino acids: CASSFRREDNEQFF. Here the CDR3 DNA reads TGTGCCAGTAGTTTTAGGCGGGAGGACAATGAGCAGTTCTTC.